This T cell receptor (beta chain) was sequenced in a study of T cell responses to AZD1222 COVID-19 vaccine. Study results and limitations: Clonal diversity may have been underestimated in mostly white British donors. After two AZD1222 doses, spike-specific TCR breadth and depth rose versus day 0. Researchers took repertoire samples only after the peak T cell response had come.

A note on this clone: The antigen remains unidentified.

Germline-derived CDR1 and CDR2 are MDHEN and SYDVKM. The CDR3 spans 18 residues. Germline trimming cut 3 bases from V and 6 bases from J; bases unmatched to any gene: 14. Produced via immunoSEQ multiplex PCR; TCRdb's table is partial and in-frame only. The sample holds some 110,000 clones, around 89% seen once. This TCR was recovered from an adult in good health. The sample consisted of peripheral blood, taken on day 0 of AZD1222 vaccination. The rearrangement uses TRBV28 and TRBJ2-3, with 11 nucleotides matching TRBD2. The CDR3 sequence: CASSFRFNLAGGLDTQYF. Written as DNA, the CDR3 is TGTGCCAGCAGTTTTCGGTTTAATCTAGCGGGAGGCCTCGATACGCAGTATTTT.